Listed below are T cell receptor beta chains from one sample, sequenced in a study of beta chain features in type 1 diabetes. Measured with immunoSEQ multiplex PCR; TCRdb has only the in-frame clones, and not every one. The sample holds hundreds of thousands of clones; less than 9.5% are singletons and the top ten take approximately 0.47%. The sequencing input was central memory CD4+ T cells from blood. The receptors come from a woman under 30 in good health. CDR3s include the opening cysteine and the closing phenylalanine or tryptophan. D genes are given only for firm matches. Clone size appears in some rows only: once, few, many, or a class for an expanded clone.

j_call: TRBJ2-3; clone_size: .; v_call: TRBV6-6; d_call: TRBD1; cdr3_aa: CASSYGRGPGDTQYF; cdr3_nt: TGTGCCAGCAGTTACGGAAGGGGGCCCGGAGATACGCAGTATTTT
j_call: TRBJ1-3; clone_size: few; v_call: TRBV7-9; d_call: .; cdr3_aa: CASRPERGWTTIYF; cdr3_nt: TGTGCCAGCAGGCCAGAACGGGGTTGGACCACCATATATTTT
j_call: TRBJ2-3; clone_size: .; v_call: TRBV9; d_call: TRBD2; cdr3_aa: CASSVLAGDPTDTQYF; cdr3_nt: TGTGCCAGCAGCGTATTAGCGGGAGACCCCACAGATACGCAGTATTTT
j_call: TRBJ2-2; clone_size: few; v_call: TRBV11-2; d_call: .; cdr3_aa: CASKLYRAGTGELFF; cdr3_nt: TGTGCCAGCAAACTCTACAGGGCAGGCACCGGGGAGCTGTTTTTT
j_call: TRBJ2-2; clone_size: few; v_call: TRBV27; d_call: .; cdr3_aa: CASRPQDSGELFF; cdr3_nt: TGTGCCAGCAGGCCCCAGGATTCCGGGGAGCTGTTTTTT
j_call: TRBJ2-1; clone_size: .; v_call: TRBV5-6; d_call: .; cdr3_aa: CASIGQGLGPGYNEQFF; cdr3_nt: TGTGCCAGCATTGGGCAGGGGCTCGGACCGGGCTACAATGAGCAGTTCTTC
j_call: TRBJ1-1; clone_size: few; v_call: TRBV21-1; d_call: .; cdr3_aa: CASSKEVREDTEAFF; cdr3_nt: TGTGCCAGCAGCAAAGAGGTCCGGGAGGACACTGAAGCTTTCTTT
j_call: TRBJ2-3; clone_size: many; v_call: TRBV7-9; d_call: .; cdr3_aa: CASSSEAGTQYF; cdr3_nt: TGTGCCAGCAGCTCCGAAGCTGGTACGCAGTATTTT
j_call: TRBJ2-3; clone_size: few; v_call: TRBV6-1; d_call: .; cdr3_aa: CASSLLLASTDTQYF; cdr3_nt: TGTGCCAGCTCCTTGCTACTAGCTAGCACAGATACGCAGTATTTT
j_call: TRBJ1-2; clone_size: few; v_call: TRBV5-6; d_call: TRBD1; cdr3_aa: CASSPDRDLYGYTF; cdr3_nt: TGTGCCAGCAGCCCGGACAGGGACCTCTATGGCTACACCTTC
j_call: TRBJ2-3; clone_size: few; v_call: TRBV19; d_call: .; cdr3_aa: CASQARRPTDTQYF; cdr3_nt: TGTGCCAGTCAGGCGCGCAGACCAACAGATACGCAGTATTTT
j_call: TRBJ1-3; clone_size: .; v_call: TRBV27; d_call: .; cdr3_aa: CASSPLGGGNTIYF; cdr3_nt: TGTGCCAGCAGTCCCTTAGGCGGAGGAAACACCATATATTTT
j_call: TRBJ2-1; clone_size: few; v_call: TRBV11-2; d_call: .; cdr3_aa: CASSLVVGPQYNEQFF; cdr3_nt: TGTGCCAGCAGCTTAGTCGTGGGACCCCAGTACAATGAGCAGTTCTTC